The clone carrying this T cell receptor beta chain is medium-sized (0.01 to 0.1%) in the sample. After isolation, RNA underwent reverse transcription to generate cDNA as the sequencing template. Clones were read by immunoSEQ multiplex PCR, and TCRdb kept only the in-frame ones, dropping some. This table has some 80,000 clones, around 67% appearing once. V was pared by 4 bases and J by 5 bases, with 18 bases between. CDR1 and CDR2 from the germline V gene are SGHTA and FQGNSA. This CDR3 has 16 amino acids. Documented treatment: oral pan-JAK inhibitor, 5-10 mg twice daily. The sample belongs to a study of CD8+ T cells in alopecia areata.

This clonotype originated in a human donor with alopecia areata. Sequenced material: CD8+ T cells sorted from blood, taken at week 24, from a patient treated with tofacitinib. The V and J genes are TRBV7-2 and TRBJ2-1; tentatively, D is TRBD2 (5 bases). Here the CDR3 reads CASSSRESYVHNEQFF. CDR3 nucleotides: TGTGCCAGCAGCTCTAGGGAGTCGTACGTACACAATGAGCAGTTCTTC. The full variable domain, in which reference TRBV7-2 and TRBJ2-1 provide the parts outside the CDR3, is GAGVSQSPSNKVTEKGKDVELRCDPISGHTALYWYRQSLGQGLEFLIYFQGNSAPDKSGLPSDRFSAERTGGSVSTLTIQRTQQEDSAVYLCASSSRESYVHNEQFFGPGTRLTVL.